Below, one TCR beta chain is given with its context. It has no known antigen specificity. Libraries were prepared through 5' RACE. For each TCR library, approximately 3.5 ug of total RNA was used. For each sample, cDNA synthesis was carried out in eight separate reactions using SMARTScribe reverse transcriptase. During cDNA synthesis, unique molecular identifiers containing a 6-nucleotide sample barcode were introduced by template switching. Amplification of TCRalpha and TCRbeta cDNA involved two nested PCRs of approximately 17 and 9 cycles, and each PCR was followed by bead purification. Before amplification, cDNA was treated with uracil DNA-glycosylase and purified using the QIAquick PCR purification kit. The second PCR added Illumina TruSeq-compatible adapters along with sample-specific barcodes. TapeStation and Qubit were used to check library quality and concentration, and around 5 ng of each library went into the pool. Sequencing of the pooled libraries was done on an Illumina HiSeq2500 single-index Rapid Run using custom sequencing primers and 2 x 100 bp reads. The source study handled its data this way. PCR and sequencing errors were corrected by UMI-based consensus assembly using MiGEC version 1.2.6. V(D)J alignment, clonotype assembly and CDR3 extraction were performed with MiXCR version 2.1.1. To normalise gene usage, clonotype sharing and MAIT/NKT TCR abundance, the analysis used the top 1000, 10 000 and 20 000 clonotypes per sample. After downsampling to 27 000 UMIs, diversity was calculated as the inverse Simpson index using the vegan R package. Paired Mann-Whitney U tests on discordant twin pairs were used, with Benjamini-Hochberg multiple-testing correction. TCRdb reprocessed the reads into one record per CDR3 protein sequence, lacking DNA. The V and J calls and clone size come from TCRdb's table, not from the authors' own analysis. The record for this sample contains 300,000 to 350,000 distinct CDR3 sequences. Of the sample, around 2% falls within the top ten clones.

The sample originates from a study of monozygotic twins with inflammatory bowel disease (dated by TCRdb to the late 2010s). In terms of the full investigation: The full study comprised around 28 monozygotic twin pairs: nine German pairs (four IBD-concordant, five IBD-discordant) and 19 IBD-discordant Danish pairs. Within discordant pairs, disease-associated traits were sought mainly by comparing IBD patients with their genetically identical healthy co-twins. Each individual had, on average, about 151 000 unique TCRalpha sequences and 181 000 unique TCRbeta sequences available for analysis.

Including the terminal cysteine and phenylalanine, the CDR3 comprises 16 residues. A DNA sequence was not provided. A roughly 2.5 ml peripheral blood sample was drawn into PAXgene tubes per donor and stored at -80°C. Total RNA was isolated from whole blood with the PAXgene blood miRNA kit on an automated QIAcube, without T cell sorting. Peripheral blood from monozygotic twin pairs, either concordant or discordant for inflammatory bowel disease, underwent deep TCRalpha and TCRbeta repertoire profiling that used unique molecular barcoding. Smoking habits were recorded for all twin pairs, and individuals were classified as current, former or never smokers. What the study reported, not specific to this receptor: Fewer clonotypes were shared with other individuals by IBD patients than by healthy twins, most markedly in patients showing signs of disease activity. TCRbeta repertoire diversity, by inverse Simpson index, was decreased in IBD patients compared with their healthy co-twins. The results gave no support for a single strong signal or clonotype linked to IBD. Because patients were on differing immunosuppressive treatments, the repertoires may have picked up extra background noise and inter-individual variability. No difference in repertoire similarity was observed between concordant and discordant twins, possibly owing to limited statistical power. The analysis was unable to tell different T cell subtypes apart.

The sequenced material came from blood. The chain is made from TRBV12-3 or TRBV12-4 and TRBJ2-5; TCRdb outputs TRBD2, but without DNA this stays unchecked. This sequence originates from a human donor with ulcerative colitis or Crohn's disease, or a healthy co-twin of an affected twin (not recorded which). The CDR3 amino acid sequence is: CASSPPGAGVGETQYF.